This T cell receptor beta chain comes out of a study of low-dose radiotherapy and immunotherapy resistance in tumors. TRAV- and TRBV-specific primers were used for first-strand cDNA, which covered alpha and beta chains. The authors amplified TCRs for about 18 PCR cycles with a constant-region primer and a V-primer adapter. TCRdb independently ran MiXCR on the reads; one entry per CDR3 protein. Of 65,000 to 95,000 distinct CDR3 sequences listed, under 20% are singletons. Described time point: before trial treatment. The germline V gene encodes CDR1 SGHAT and CDR2 FQNNGV. This CDR3 has 18 residues. V lost 4 bases, J lost 3 bases, and 21 bases lay in between. At least ten counts were recorded for this clonotype.

Sequenced here: PBMCs, sampled before treatment. This chain links TRBV11-2 with TRBJ2-2, with D tentatively TRBD1 or TRBD2 (6 bases each). The receptor's source is a male donor with prostate cancer. CDR3 protein: CASSSGVGGTHHTGELFF. Here the CDR3 DNA reads TGTGCCAGCAGCTCTGGCGTGGGCGGGACACATCACACCGGGGAGCTGTTTTTT.